This TCR beta chain stems from a study of T cells expressing NK-cell markers. Study as a whole: Source material for TCR beta repertoires consisted of sorted CD3+CD56+NKG2C+, CD3+CD56+NKG2C- and CD3+CD56-NKG2C+ T cells.

In germline, CDR1 is SGHAT, CDR2 FQNNGV. This CDR3 has 15 residues. It was by 5'RACE template switching with UMIs that TCR beta cDNA was made. TCRdb re-called the 5' RACE reads and gives one entry per CDR3 protein, without DNA. The sample table sets out about 460,000 distinct CDR3 sequences. The J gene is TRBJ1-2, the V gene TRBV11-2. The TCR sequence derives from a woman in her 50s in good health. Sequenced: blood T cells: a sorted CD56 or NKG2C T cell subset, CD4+ or CD8+ T cells, or bulk PBMC T cells (not recorded which). CDR3 amino acids: CASSFPGQRTYGYTF.